This T cell receptor beta chain was identified in a study of blood T cell repertoires in COVID-19. Study context: Italy, Spain and the United States were the sources of the convalescent and acute COVID-19 samples. Sources were T cells, B-cell-depleted T cells, or PBMCs; the material itself was cDNA or gDNA.

Germline V lookup: CDR1 SGHDT, CDR2 YYEEEE. The V gene end was trimmed by 4 bases and the J gene end by 10 bases; junction bases not matched to a gene: 9. This CDR3 has 16 residues. In the authors' workflow: Amplified reference gene primers provided the basis for estimating nucleated cell counts. Clones were sequenced by immunoSEQ multiplex PCR, and TCRdb holds only the in-frame ones, with some missing. V, J and clone size are those of that table, while D and trimming were read from the DNA. The sample contains fewer than 90,000 clones, around 88% of which appear only once. Sequencing used peripheral blood. This sequence joins TRBV5-6 and TRBJ2-1, with 15 positions matching TRBD2. This TCR came from a man aged 60 to 69 with acute or convalescent COVID-19. The CDR3 DNA reads as TGTGCCAGCAGCACCCGGACTAGCGGGAGGGCCAAGGAGCAGTTCTTC. Protein: CASSTRTSGRAKEQFF.